Included here is one T cell receptor (beta chain) sequence, with context. The antigen is undetermined. Libraries were prepared by immunoSEQ multiplex PCR; TCRdb keeps only in-frame clonotypes and omits some of them. The sample has 100,000 to 130,000 clones; 75% to 90% are singletons. The data derive from a study of T cell responses to AZD1222 COVID-19 vaccine. Study-level findings and limits: Receipt of two AZD1222 doses was followed by a rise in Spike-specific TCR breadth and depth. The study reported that nearly half of spike-specific TCRs target unmutated variant regions.

Trimming took 5 bases from V and 4 from J, leaving 11 bases between them. This CDR3 spans 13 amino acids. The germline CDR1 and CDR2 sequences are LNHDA and SQIVND (reference sequence). The source material was peripheral blood, sampled on day 0 of AZD1222 vaccination. This chain joins TRBV19 and TRBJ2-5, with D unclear. The sequence derives from an adult in good health. CDR3 region: CASSLTVRETQYF. CDR3 coding DNA: TGTGCCAGTAGTCTAACAGTCCGAGAGACCCAGTACTTC. The full variable domain, completed using reference TRBV19 and TRBJ2-5, is DGGITQSPKYLFRKEGQNVTLSCEQNLNHDAMYWYRQDPGQGLRLIYYSQIVNDFQKGDIAEGYSVSREKKESFPLTVTSAQKNPTAFYLCASSLTVRETQYFGPGTRLLVL.